This entry features one T cell receptor beta chain sequence. Antigen specificity is unknown. This is likely a read error, given that the CDR3 carries no conserved phenylalanine or tryptophan at its end. The sample is drawn from a study of T cell repertoires in cytomegalovirus infection. As for the study in general: Epitope selection comprised recently identified HLA-C-restricted CMV epitopes and well-studied HLA-B-restricted CMV epitopes. Public TCR beta signatures provided an indication of both CMV infection and a matching HLA type.

TCRdb analysed the reads with MiXCR anew, one entry per CDR3 protein. The table lists fewer than 900,000 distinct CDR3 sequences, around 29% of them singletons. The V gene lost 5 bases and the J gene lost 2 bases, with 7 bases spanning the gap. Germline V gene data show CDR1 as SGHVS and CDR2 as FQNEAQ. This CDR3 region has 12 residues. The chain combines TRBV7-8 with TRBJ2-7, with no clear D. This TCR derives from a human donor in good health (CMV status not recorded). Some clones in this sample may be carry-over from other donors' samples. Specimen: cultured CD8+ T cells from PBMCs, collected from culture after CMV antigen stimulation. The CDR3 region has the DNA TGTGCCAGCAGCCGGGTAGCCTACGAGCAGTACCTC. This encodes CASSRVAYEQYL.